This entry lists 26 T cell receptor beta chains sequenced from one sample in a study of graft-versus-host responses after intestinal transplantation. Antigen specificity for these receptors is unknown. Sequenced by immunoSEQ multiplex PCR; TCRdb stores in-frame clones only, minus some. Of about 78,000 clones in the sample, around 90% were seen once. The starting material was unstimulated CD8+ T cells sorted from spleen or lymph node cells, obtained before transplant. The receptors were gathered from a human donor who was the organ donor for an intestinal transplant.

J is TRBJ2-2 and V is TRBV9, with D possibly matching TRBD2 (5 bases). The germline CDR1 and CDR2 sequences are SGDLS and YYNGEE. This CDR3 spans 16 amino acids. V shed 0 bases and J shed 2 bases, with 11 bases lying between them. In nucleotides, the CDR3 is TGTGCCAGCAGCGTAGTTTCCGGGGAAAACACCGGGGAGCTGTTTTTT. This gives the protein CASSVVSGENTGELFF.

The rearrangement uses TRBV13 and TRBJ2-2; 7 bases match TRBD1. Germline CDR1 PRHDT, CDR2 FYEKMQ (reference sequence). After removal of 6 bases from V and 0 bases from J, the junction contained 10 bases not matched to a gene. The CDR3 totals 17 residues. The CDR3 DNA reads TGTGCCAGCAGTTCAGAACAGGGGCGAGCGAACACCGGGGAGCTGTTTTTT. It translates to CASSSEQGRANTGELFF.

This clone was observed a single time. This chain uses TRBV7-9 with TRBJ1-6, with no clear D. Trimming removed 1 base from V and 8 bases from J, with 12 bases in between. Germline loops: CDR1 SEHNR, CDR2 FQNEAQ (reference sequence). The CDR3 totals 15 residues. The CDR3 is CASSLGLGEDSPLHF. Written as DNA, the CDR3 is TGTGCCAGCAGCTTAGGCCTGGGAGAGGATTCACCCCTCCACTTT.

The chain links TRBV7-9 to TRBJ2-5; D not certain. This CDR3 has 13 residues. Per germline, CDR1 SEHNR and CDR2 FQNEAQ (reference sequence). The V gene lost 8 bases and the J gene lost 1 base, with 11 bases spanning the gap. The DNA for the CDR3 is TGTGCCAGCTCTTTGGGCTTCCAAGAGACCCAGTACTTC. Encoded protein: CASSLGFQETQYF.

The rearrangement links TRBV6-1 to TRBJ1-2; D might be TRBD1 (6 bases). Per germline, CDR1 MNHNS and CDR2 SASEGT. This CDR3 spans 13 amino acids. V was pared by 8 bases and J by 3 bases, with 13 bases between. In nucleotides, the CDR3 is TGTGCCAGCCGGTTCAGGGGAGACTATGGCTACACCTTC. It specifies CASRFRGDYGYTF.

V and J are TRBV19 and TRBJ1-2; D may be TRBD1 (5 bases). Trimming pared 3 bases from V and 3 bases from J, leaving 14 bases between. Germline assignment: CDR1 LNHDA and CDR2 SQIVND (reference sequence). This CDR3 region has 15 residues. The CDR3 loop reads CASSMGRPWDYGYTF. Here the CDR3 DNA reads TGTGCCAGTAGTATGGGGCGTCCCTGGGACTATGGCTACACCTTC. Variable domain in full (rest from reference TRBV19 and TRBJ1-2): DGGITQSPKYLFRKEGQNVTLSCEQNLNHDAMYWYRQDPGQGLRLIYYSQIVNDFQKGDIAEGYSVSREKKESFPLTVTSAQKNPTAFYLCASSMGRPWDYGYTFGSGTRLTVV.

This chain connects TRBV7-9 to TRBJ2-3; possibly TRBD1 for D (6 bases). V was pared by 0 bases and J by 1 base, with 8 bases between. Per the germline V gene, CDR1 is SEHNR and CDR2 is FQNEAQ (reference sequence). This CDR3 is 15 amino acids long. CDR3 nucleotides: TGTGCCAGCAGCTTAGCACAGGGTGGCACAGATACGCAGTATTTT. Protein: CASSLAQGGTDTQYF.

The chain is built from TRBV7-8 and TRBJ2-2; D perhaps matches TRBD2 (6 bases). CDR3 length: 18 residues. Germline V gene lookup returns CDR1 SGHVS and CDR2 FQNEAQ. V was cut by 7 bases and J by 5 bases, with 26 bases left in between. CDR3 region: CASTFYRRGFAGTGELFF. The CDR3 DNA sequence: TGTGCCAGCACCTTCTATCGCCGGGGATTCGCGGGGACCGGGGAGCTGTTTTTT.

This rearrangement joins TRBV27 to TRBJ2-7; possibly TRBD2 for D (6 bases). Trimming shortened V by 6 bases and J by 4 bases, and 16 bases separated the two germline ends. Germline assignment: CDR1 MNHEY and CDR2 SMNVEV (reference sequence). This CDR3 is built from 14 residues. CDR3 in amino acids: CASRLAWGRYEQYV. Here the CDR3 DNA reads TGTGCCAGCAGACTAGCATGGGGGAGATACGAGCAGTACGTC.

Here the CDR3 DNA reads TGTGCCAGCAGCCCGGCTCCAGGTCCTTATAGCAATCAGCCCCAGCATTTT. It specifies CASSPAPGPYSNQPQHF. V usage is TRBV5-6 and J usage is TRBJ1-5; D call uncertain. With 4 bases removed from V and 0 bases from J, the gap between germline ends came to 17 bases. This CDR3 has 17 residues. From germline, CDR1 is SGHDT and CDR2 YYEEEE.

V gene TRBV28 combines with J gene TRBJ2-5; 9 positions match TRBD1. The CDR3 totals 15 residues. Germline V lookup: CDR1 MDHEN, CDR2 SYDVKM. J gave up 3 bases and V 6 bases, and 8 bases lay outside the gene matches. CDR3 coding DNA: TGTGCCAGCAGCCTTACTTGGACAGGGGAAGAGACCCAGTACTTC. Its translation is CASSLTWTGEETQYF.

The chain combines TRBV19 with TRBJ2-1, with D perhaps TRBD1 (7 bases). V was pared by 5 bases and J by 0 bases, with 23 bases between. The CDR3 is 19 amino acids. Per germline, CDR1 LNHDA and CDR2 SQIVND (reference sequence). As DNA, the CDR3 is TGTGCCAGTAGTTGTTGGGGAGGACAGGACCTTAGCTCCTACAATGAGCAGTTCTTC. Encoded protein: CASSCWGGQDLSSYNEQFF.

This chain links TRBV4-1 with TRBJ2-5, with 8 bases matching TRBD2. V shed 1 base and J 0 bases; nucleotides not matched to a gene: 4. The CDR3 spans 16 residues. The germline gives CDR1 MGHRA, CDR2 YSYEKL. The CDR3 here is CASSQGRGAYQETQYF. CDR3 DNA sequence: TGCGCCAGCAGCCAAGGGCGGGGGGCCTACCAAGAGACCCAGTACTTC.

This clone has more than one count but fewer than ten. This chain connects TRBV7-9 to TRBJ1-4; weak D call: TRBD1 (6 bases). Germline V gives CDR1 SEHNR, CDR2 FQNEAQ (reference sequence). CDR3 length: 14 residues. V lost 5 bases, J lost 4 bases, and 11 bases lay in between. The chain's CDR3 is CASSEQGDNEKLFF. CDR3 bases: TGTGCCAGCAGCGAACAGGGCGATAATGAAAAACTGTTTTTT. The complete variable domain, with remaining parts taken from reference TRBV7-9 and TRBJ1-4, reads DTGVSQNPRHKITKRGQNVTFRCDPISEHNRLYWYRQTLGQGPEFLTYFQNEAQLEKSRLLSDRFSAERPKGSFSTLEIQRTEQGDSAMYLCASSEQGDNEKLFFGSGTQLSVL.

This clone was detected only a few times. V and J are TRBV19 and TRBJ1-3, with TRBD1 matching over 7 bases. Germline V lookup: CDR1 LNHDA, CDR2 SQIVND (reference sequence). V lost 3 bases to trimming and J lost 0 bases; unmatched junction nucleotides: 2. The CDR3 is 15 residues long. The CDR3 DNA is TGTGCCAGTAGTATGGGACAGTACTCTGGAAACACCATATATTTT. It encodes CASSMGQYSGNTIYF.

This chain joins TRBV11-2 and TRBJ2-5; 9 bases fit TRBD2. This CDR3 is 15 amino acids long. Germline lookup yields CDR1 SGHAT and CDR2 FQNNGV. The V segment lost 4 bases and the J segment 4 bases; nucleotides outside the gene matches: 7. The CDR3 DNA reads TGTGCCAGCAGCTCTCCGGCTAGCGGGGTAGAGACCCAGTACTTC. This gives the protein CASSSPASGVETQYF.

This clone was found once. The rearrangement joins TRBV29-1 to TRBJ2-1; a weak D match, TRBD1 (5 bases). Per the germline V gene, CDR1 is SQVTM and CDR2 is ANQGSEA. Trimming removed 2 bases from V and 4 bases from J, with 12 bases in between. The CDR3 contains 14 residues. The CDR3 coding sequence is TGCAGCGTTGAACCGACAGTTCTGTACAATGAGCAGTTCTTC. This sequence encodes CSVEPTVLYNEQFF.

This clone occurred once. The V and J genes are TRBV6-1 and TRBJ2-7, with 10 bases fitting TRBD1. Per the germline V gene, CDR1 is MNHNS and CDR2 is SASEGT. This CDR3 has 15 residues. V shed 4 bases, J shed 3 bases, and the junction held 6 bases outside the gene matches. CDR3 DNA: TGTGCCAGCAGTGGAGGACAGGGGGGCGACTACGAGCAGTACGTC. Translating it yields CASSGGQGGDYEQYV.

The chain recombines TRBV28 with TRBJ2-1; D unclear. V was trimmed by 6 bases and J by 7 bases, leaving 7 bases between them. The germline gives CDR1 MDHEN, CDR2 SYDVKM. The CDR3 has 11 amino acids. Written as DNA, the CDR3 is TGTGCCAGCAGCCCCCTAAATGAGCAGTTCTTC. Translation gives CASSPLNEQFF.

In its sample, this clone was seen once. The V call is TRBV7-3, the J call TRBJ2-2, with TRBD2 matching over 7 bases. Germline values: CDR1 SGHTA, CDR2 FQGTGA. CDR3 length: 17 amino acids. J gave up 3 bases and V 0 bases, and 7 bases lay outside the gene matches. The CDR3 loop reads CASSLTGGGGYTGELFF. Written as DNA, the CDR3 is TGTGCCAGCAGCTTAACGGGTGGGGGGGGATACACCGGGGAGCTGTTTTTT.

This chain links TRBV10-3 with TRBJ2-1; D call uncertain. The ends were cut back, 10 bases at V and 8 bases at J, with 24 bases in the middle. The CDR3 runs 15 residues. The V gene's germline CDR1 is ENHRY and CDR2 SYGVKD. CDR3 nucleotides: TGTGCCAGCTCGCCCAGCCCCGAGACACCTCATGAGCAGTTCTTC. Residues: CASSPSPETPHEQFF.

The CDR3 loop reads CASSLTSGSYTGELFF. The CDR3, as DNA: TGCGCCAGCAGCTTGACTAGCGGGAGTTACACCGGGGAGCTGTTTTTT. V and J are TRBV5-1 and TRBJ2-2, with 11 bases aligning to TRBD2. V trimming: 1 base; J trimming: 3 bases; junction bases outside the gene matches: 2. This CDR3 contains 16 residues. The germline V gene has CDR1 SGHRS and CDR2 YFSETQ.

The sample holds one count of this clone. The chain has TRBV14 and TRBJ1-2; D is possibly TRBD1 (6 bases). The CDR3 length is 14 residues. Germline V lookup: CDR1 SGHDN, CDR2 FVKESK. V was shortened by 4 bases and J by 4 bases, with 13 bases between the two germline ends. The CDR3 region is CASSLGHRAYGYTF. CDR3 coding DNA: TGTGCCAGCAGCCTTGGGCACAGGGCCTATGGCTACACCTTC.

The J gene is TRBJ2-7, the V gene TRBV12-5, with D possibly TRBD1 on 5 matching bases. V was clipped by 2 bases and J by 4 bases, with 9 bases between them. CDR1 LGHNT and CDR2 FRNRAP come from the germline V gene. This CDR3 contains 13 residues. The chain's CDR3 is CASGLPHRYEQYV. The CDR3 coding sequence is TGTGCTAGTGGTTTGCCCCACAGGTACGAGCAGTACGTC.

The CDR3 sequence: CASSPTAGGDTQYF. The CDR3 DNA reads TGCGCCAGCAGCCCAACCGCGGGCGGGGATACGCAGTATTTT. The chain has TRBV4-3 and TRBJ2-3; D might be TRBD2 (5 bases). The CDR3 runs to 14 residues. Trimming left V 4 bases short and J 6 bases short, with 14 bases between. CDR1 LGHNA and CDR2 YSLEER come from the germline V gene.

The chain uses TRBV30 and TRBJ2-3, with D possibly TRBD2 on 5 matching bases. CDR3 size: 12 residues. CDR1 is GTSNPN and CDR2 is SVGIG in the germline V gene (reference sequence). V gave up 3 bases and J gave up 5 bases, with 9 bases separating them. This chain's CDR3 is CAWSLEGDTQYF. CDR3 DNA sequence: TGTGCCTGGAGCCTTGAGGGAGATACGCAGTATTTT.